This TCR beta chain was identified during a study of control samples from healthy donors and cancer patients. In germline, CDR1 is SGHKS, CDR2 YYEKEE (reference sequence). The CDR3 runs to 15 residues. V lost 0 bases to trimming and J lost 2 bases, with 11 bases between them. This table comes from immunoSEQ multiplex PCR, and its TCRdb copy is limited to in-frame clones, with some not included. This sample has about 130,000 clones, with roughly 92% found just once. J is TRBJ2-5 and V is TRBV5-5, with D uncertain. The sequence was obtained from an elderly man with head and neck cancer. Sequenced input: PBMCs. The CDR3 coding sequence is TGTGCCAGCAGCTTGGCTACTTCATGGCAAGAGACCCAGTACTTC. The encoded protein is CASSLATSWQETQYF.